This TCR beta chain came from a study of T-cell reconstitution after alpha-beta-depleted transplantation in children. As it was prepared, the TCRbeta library received unique molecular identifiers. TCRdb passed the PCR reads through MiXCR, listing each CDR3 protein once. The sample yields about 690,000 distinct CDR3 sequences, 15% to 20% seen once. The CDR3 sequence is 13 residues long. V lost 3 bases and J lost 2; bases outside the gene matches: 1. Germline V CDR1 and CDR2: KGHSH, LQKENI. This clonotype was picked up many times. The chain employs TRBV18 and TRBJ2-7; 7 bases are a match to TRBD1. The sequenced sample was PBMCs from the stem cell graft donor, obtained from the stem cell graft. The source is a human donor who donated a stem cell graft to a child with acute myeloid leukemia. The CDR3 region has the DNA TGTGCCAGCTCACCGGGGACAGCCTACGAGCAGTACTTC. Translated, it gives CASSPGTAYEQYF.